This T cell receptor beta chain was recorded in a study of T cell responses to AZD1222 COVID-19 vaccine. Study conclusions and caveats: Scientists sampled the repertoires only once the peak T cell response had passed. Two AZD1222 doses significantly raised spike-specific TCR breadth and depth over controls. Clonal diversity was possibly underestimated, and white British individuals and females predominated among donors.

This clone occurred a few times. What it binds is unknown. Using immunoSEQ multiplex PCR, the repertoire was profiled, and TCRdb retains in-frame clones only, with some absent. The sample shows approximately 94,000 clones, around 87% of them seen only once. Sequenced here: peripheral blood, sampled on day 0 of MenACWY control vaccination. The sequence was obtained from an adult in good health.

Here the CDR3 reads CAGGTEKEKLFF. In nucleotides, the CDR3 is TGTGCCGGGGGGACGGAGAAGGAAAAACTGTTTTTT. The rearrangement joins TRBV2 to TRBJ1-4; D possibly corresponds to TRBD1 (5 bases). The length of the CDR3 is 12 residues. CDR1 SNHLY and CDR2 FYNNEI come from the germline V gene. Between the trimmed V and J ends, which lost 11 bases and 8 bases, there was a span of 15 bases.